This T cell receptor beta chain derives from a study of CD8+ T cells in alopecia areata. Study-wide context: A regimen of oral tofacitinib, 5 to 10 mg twice daily, was given to treated patients.

The sample's treatment: oral pan-JAK inhibitor, 5-10 mg twice daily. This clone was recorded a few times. Its target is not known. Study-level findings and limits: Greater clonality was observed in lesional scalp samples, especially alopecia totalis/universalis, versus normal scalp. Only a single nonresponder existed, so baseline CD8+ expansion links stay unclear.

It was cDNA, reverse transcribed from extracted RNA, that served as the sequencing template. Clones were sequenced by immunoSEQ multiplex PCR, and TCRdb holds only the in-frame ones, with some missing. The sample yields some 210,000 clones, under 70% seen once. The CDR3 loop spans 12 amino acids. Per the germline V gene, CDR1 is SQVTM and CDR2 is ANQGSEA. V was clipped by 7 bases and J by 6 bases; unmatched bases: 7. The rearrangement uses TRBV29-1 and TRBJ1-1; 8 bases are a match to TRBD1. The receptor was isolated from a human donor with alopecia areata. The sample here was CD4+ T cells sorted from blood, taken around week 46, from a patient treated with tofacitinib. The CDR3 loop is CSAQGAEAEAFF. Written as DNA, the CDR3 is TGCAGCGCGCAGGGGGCTGAGGCTGAAGCTTTCTTT.